The clone carrying this TCR beta chain turned up a few times. TCRdb called the 5' RACE reads again in MiXCR, with one record for every CDR3 protein. The table records roughly 340,000 distinct CDR3 sequences, approximately 15% of them present only once. The sample originates from a study of T-cell memory formation after mild COVID-19. Study-wide background: Among the donors, TCR clusters were largely specific to each donor.

The CDR3 totals 15 residues. Germline V lookup: CDR1 SEHNR, CDR2 FQNEAQ (reference sequence). V was cut by 3 bases and J by 8 bases, with 17 bases left in between. J is TRBJ2-1 and V is TRBV7-9, with D perhaps given as TRBD1 or TRBD2 (5 bases each). The clonotype was recovered from a young man who had mild COVID-19 (a few samples of this study predate the infection). Cell type and time point are not known. Sequencing was carried out using PBMCs or a T cell subset sorted from them (not recorded which). The CDR3 nucleotides are TGTGCCAGCAGCTTTGACAGACCGGTGGGGGATGAGCAGTTCTTC. It yields the protein CASSFDRPVGDEQFF.